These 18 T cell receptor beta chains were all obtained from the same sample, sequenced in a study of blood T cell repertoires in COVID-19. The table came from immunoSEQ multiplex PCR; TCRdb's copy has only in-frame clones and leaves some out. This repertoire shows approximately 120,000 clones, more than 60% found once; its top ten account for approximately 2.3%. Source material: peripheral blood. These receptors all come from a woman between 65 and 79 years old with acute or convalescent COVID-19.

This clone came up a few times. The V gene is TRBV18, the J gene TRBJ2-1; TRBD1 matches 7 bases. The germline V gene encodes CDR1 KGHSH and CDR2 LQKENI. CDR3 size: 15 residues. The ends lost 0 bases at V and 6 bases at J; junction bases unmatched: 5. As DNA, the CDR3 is TGTGCCAGCTCACCACCTACCCGGGACAGCAATGAGCAGTTCTTC. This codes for CASSPPTRDSNEQFF.

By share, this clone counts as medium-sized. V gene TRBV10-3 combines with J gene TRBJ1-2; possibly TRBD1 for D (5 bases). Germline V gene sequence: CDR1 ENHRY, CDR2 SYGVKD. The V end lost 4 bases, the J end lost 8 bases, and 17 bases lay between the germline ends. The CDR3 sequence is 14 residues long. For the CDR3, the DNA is TGTGCCATCAGTGGAACCCAGGGTTCTGGCGGCTACACCTTC. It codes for CAISGTQGSGGYTF.

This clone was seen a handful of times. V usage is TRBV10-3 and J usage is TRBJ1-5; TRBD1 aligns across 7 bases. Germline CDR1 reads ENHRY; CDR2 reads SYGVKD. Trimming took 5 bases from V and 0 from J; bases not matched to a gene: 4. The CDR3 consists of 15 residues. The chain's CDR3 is CAISTGVNSNQPQHF. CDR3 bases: TGTGCCATCAGTACAGGGGTGAATAGCAATCAGCCCCAGCATTTT.

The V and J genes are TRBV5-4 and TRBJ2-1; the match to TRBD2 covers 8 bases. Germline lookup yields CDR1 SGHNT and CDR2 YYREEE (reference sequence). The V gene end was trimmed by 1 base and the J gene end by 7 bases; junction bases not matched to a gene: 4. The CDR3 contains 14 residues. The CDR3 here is CASSLYGRGNEQFF. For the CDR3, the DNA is TGTGCCAGCAGCTTGTACGGGAGGGGTAATGAGCAGTTCTTC.

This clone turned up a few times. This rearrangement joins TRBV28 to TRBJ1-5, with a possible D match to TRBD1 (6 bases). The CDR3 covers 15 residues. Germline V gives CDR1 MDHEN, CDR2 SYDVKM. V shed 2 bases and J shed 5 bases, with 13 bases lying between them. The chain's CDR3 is CASSLDTQGYQPQHF. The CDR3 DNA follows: TGTGCCAGCAGTTTAGACACCCAGGGGTATCAGCCCCAGCATTTT.

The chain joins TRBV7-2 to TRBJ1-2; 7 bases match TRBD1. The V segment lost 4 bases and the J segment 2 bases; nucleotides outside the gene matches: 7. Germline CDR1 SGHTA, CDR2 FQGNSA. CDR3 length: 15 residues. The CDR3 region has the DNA TGTGCCAGCAGCTCCATGACAGGGTCAAACTATGGCTACACCTTC. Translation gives CASSSMTGSNYGYTF. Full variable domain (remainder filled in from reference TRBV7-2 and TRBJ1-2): GAGVSQSPSNKVTEKGKDVELRCDPISGHTALYWYRQSLGQGLEFLIYFQGNSAPDKSGLPSDRFSAERTGGSVSTLTIQRTQQEDSAVYLCASSSMTGSNYGYTFGSGTRLTVV.

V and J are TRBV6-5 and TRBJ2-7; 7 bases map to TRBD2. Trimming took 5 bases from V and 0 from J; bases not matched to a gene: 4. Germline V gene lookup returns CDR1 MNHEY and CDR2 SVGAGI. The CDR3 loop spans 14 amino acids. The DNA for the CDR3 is TGTGCCAGCAGTACAGCGGGGAACTCCTACGAGCAGTACTTC. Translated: CASSTAGNSYEQYF.

The CDR3 nucleotides read TGTGCCACTACCCGGGCGAGGGGAGGTGGCTACACCTTC. Its translation: CATTRARGGGYTF. This chain joins TRBV6-5 and TRBJ1-2; weak D call: TRBD1 (5 bases). V lost 10 bases to trimming and J lost 7 bases, with 19 bases between them. CDR1 is MNHEY, CDR2 SVGAGI, per germline. The CDR3 contains 13 residues.

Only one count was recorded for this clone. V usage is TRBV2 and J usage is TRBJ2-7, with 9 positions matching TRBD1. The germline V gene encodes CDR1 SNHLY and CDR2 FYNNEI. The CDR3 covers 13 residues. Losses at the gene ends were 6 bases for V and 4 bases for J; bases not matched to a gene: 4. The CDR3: CASRIDRGYEQYF. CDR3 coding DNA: TGTGCCAGCAGGATAGACAGGGGGTACGAGCAGTACTTC.

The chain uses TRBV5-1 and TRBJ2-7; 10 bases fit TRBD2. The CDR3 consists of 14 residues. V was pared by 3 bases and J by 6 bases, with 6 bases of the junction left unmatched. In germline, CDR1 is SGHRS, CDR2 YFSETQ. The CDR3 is CASSSLLAGAEQYF. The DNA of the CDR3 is TGCGCCAGCAGCTCCCTTCTAGCGGGAGCCGAGCAGTACTTC.

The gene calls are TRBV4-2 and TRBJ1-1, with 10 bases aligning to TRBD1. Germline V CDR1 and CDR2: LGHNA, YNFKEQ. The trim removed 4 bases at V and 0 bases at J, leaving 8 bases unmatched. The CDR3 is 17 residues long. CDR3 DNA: TGTGCCAGCAGCCGAGGAAAAGGGACAGGGGTGAACACTGAAGCTTTCTTT. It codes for CASSRGKGTGVNTEAFF.

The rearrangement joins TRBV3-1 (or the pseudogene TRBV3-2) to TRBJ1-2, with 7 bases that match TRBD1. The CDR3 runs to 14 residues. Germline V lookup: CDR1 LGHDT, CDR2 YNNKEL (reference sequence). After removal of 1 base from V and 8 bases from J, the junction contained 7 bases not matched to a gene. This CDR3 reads CASSQGGTAGGYTF. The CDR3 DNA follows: TGTGCCAGCAGCCAAGGGGGGACAGCAGGCGGCTACACCTTC.

The CDR3 DNA reads TGTGCCAGCAACCGGGACTGGAATCAGCCCCAGCATTTT. The encoded protein is CASNRDWNQPQHF. This chain uses TRBV6-5 with TRBJ1-5; weak D call: TRBD1 (5 bases). Germline CDR1 is MNHEY and CDR2 is SVGAGI. The germline V and J ends were trimmed by 7 bases and 4 bases, with 11 bases remaining between them. The length of the CDR3 is 13 residues.

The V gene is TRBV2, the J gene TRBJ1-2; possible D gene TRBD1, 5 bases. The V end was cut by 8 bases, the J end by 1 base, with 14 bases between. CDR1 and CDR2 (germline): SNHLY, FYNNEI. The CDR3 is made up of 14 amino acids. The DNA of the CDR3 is TGTGCCAGCCAAGGGGCCCGAAATAACTATGGCTACACCTTC. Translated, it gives CASQGARNNYGYTF.

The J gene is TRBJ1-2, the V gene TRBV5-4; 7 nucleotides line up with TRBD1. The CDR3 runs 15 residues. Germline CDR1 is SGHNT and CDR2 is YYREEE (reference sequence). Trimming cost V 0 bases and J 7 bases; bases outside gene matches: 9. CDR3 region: CASSLDQGVIGGYTF. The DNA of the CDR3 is TGTGCCAGCAGCTTGGATCAGGGGGTTATAGGTGGCTACACCTTC.

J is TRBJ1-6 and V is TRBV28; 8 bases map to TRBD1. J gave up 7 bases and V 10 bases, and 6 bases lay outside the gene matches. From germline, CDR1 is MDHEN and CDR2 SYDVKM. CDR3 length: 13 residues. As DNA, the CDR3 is TGTGCCACTGGGCAGGGGGCGAATTCACCCCTCCACTTT. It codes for CATGQGANSPLHF.

CDR3 protein: CASSGQGNTEAFF. As DNA, the CDR3 is TGTGCCAGCAGTGGACAGGGGAATACTGAAGCTTTCTTT. The chain employs TRBV27 and TRBJ1-1, with 9 bases aligning to TRBD1. Per the germline V gene, CDR1 is MNHEY and CDR2 is SMNVEV (reference sequence). The CDR3 contains 13 residues. V dropped 5 bases and J dropped 5; count of bases not matched to a gene: 3.

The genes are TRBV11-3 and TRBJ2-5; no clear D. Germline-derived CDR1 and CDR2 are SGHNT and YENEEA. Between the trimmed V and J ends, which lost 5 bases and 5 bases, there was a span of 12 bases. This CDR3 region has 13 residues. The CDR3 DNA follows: TGTGCCAGCAGCCCAAGTGGAGTGGAGACCCAGTACTTC. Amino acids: CASSPSGVETQYF.